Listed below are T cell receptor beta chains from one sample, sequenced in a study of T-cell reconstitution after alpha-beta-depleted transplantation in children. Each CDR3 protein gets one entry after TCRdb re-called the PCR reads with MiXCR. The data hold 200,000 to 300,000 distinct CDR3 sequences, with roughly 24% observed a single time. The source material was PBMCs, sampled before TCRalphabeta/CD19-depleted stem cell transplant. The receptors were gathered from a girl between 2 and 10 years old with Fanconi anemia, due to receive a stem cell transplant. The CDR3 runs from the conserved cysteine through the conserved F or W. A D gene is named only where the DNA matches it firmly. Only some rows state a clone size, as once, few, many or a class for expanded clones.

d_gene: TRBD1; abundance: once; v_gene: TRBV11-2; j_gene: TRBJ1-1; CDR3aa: CASSLGQGRHSPEAFF; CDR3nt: TGTGCCAGCAGCTTGGGACAGGGACGACACTCCCCTGAAGCTTTCTTT
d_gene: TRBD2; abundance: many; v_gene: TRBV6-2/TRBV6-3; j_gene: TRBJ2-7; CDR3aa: CASSLATGLALYEQYF; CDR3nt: TGTGCCAGCAGTCTCGCCACGGGACTAGCGCTCTACGAGCAGTACTTC
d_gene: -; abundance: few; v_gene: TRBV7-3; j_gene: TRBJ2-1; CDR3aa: CASSKGRLVSSNEQFF; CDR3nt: TGTGCCAGCAGCAAAGGGCGGCTAGTCAGTTCCAATGAGCAGTTCTTC
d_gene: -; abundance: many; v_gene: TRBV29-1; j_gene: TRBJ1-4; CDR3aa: CSVRVGNEKLFF; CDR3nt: TGCAGCGTCAGGGTTGGTAATGAAAAACTGTTTTTT
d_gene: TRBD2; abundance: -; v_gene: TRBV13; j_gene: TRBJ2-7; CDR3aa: CASSPGLGTYEQYF; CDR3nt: TGTGCCAGCAGCCCGGGACTAGGAACCTACGAGCAGTACTTC
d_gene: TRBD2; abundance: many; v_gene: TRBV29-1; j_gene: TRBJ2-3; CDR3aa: CSSRGLAASTDTQYF; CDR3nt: TGCAGCTCAAGGGGACTAGCGGCTAGCACAGATACGCAGTATTTT
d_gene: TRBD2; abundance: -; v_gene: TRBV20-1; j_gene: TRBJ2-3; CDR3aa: CSAVAGGNTDTQYF; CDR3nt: TGCAGTGCTGTCGCGGGGGGGAACACAGATACGCAGTATTTT
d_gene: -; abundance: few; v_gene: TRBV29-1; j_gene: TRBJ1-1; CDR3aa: CSVERFGRTNTEAFF; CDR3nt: TGCAGCGTTGAACGGTTTGGCAGGACGAACACTGAAGCTTTCTTT
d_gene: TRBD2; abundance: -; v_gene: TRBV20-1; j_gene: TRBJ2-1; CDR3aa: CSAPDRLAGCKEFF; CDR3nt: TGCAGTGCTCCCGATAGACTAGCGGGATGTAAGGAGTTCTTC
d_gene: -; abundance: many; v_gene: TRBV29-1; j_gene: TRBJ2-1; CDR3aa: CSVASNYNEQFF; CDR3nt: TGCAGCGTTGCGAGTAACTACAATGAGCAGTTCTTC
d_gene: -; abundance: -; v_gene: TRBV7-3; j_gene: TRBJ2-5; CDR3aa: CASSYAGGQLETQYF; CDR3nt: TGTGCCAGCAGCTACGCTGGAGGGCAATTGGAGACCCAGTACTTC
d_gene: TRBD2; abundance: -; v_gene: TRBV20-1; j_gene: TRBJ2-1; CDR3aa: CSARMGMAGGPNSYNEQFF; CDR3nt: TGCAGTGCTAGAATGGGGATGGCGGGGGGACCAAACTCCTACAATGAGCAGTTCTTC
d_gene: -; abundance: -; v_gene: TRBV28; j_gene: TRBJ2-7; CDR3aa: CASSSQSGRRSYEQYF; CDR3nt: TGTGCCAGCAGTTCACAATCCGGACGGCGCTCCTACGAGCAGTACTTC
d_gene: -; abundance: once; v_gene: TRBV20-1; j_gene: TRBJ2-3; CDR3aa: CSAYRQETDTQYF; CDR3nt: TGCAGTGCGTACAGACAGGAGACAGATACGCAGTATTTT
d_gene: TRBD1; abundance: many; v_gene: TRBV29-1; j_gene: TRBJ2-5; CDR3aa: CSAIGTGQETQYF; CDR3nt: TGCAGCGCTATCGGGACAGGGCAAGAGACCCAGTACTTC
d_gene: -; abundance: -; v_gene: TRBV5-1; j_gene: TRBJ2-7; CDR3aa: CASSWDGTYEQYF; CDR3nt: TGCGCCAGCAGCTGGGACGGAACCTACGAGCAGTACTTC
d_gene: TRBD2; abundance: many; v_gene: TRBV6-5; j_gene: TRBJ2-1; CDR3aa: CASSYTPLIAGEVDNEQFF; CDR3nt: TGTGCCAGCAGTTACACTCCTCTAATAGCGGGAGAGGTGGACAATGAGCAGTTCTTC
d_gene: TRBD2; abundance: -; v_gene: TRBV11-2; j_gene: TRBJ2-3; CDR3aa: CASSQTSSTDTQYF; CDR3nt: TGTGCCAGCAGCCAGACTAGCAGCACAGATACGCAGTATTTT
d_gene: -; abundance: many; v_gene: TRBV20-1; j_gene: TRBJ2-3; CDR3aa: CSASWQFPDTQYF; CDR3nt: TGCAGTGCTAGTTGGCAGTTCCCCGATACGCAGTATTTT
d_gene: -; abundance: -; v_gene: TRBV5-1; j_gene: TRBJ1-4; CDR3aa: CASSLQGEEKLFF; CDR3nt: TGCGCCAGCAGCCTACAGGGAGAGGAAAAACTGTTTTTT
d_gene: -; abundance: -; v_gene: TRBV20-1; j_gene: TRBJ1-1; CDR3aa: CSANWGNTEAFF; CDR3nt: TGCAGTGCTAATTGGGGGAACACTGAAGCTTTCTTT
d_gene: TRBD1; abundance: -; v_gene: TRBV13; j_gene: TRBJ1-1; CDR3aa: CASSSTDRANTEAFF; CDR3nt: TGTGCCAGCAGCTCGACGGACAGGGCGAACACTGAAGCTTTCTTT
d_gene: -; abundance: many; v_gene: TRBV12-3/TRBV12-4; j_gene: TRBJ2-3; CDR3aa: CASSWSGMEQYF; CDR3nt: TGTGCCAGCAGTTGGAGCGGTATGGAGCAGTATTTT
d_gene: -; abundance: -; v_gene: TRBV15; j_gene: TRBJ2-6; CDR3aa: CATSRGGRISGANVLTF; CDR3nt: TGTGCCACCAGCAGGGGGGGACGGATCTCTGGGGCCAACGTCCTGACTTTC
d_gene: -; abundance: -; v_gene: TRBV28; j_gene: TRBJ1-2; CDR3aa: CASRDTTGDNDGYTF; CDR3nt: TGTGCCAGCAGGGATACGACAGGAGATAACGATGGCTACACCTTC
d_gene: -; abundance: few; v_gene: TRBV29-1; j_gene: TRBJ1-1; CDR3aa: CSVEGAVNTEAFF; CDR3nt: TGCAGCGTTGAAGGCGCAGTCAACACTGAAGCTTTCTTT
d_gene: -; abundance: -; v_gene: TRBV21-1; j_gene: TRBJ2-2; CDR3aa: CASSENRVETGELFF; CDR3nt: TGTGCCAGCAGCGAGAACAGGGTTGAAACCGGGGAGCTGTTTTTT
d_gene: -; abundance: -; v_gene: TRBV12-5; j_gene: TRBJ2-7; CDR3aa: CASGKSGSYEQYF; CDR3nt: TGTGCTAGTGGGAAATCTGGCTCCTACGAGCAGTACTTC
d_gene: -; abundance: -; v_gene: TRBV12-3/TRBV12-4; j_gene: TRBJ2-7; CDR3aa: CASSWAPGSYEQYF; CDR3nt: TGTGCCAGCAGTTGGGCCCCAGGGTCCTACGAGCAGTACTTC
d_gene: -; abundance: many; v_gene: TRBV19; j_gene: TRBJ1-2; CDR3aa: CASSMTGTPYGYTF; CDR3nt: TGTGCCAGTAGCATGACCGGGACACCGTATGGCTACACCTTC
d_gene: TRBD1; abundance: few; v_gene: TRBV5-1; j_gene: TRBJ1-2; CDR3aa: CASSLQAGQPYGYTF; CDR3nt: TGCGCCAGCAGCTTACAAGCGGGACAGCCCTATGGCTACACCTTC
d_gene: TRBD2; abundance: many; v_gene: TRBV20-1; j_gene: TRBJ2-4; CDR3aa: CSARDLGPALGLAGLNIQYF; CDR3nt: TGCAGTGCTAGAGATTTAGGGCCAGCCCTCGGACTAGCGGGTTTAAACATTCAGTACTTC
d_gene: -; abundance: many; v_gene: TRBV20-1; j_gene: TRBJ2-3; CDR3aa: CSAGPSTDTQYF; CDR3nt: TGCAGTGCTGGGCCCTCCACAGATACGCAGTATTTT
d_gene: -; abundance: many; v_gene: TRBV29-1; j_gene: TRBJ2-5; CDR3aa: CSVVQPLEETQYF; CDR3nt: TGCAGCGTTGTACAGCCCTTAGAAGAGACCCAGTACTTC
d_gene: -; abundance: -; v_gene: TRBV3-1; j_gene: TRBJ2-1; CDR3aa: CASSQDGGPQFF; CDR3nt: TGTGCCAGCAGCCAAGATGGGGGCCCCCAGTTCTTC